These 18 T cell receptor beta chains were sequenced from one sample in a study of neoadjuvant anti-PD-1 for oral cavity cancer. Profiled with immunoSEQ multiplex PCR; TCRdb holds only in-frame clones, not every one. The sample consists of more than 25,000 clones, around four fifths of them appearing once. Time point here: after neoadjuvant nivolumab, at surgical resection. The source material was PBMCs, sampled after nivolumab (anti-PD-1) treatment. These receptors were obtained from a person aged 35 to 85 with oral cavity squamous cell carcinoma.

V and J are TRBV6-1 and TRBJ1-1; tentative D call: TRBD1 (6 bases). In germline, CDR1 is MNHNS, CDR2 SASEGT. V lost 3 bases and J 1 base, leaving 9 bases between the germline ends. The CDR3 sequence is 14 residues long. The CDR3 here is CASSDYRANTEAFF. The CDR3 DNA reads TGTGCCAGCAGTGATTACAGGGCGAACACTGAAGCTTTCTTT.

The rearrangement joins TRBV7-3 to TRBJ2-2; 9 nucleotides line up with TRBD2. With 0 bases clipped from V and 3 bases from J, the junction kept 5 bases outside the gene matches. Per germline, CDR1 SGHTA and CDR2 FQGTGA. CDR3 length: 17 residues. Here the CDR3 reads CASSLTPAGGDTGELFF. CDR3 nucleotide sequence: TGTGCCAGCAGCTTAACCCCAGCGGGGGGCGACACCGGGGAGCTGTTTTTT.

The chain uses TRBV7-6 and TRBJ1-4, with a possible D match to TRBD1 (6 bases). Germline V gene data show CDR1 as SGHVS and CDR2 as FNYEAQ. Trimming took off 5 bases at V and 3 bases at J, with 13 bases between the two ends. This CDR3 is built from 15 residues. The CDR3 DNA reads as TGTGCCAGCAGCCTCGACCAGGGGTCTAATGAAAAACTGTTTTTT. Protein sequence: CASSLDQGSNEKLFF.

CDR3 in DNA: TGTGCCAGCAGCCAAACCGAAGGACAGGGCAATGAGCAGTTCTTC. Amino acids: CASSQTEGQGNEQFF. The V and J genes are TRBV7-2 and TRBJ2-1; 8 bases agree with TRBD1. The CDR3 runs to 15 residues. Germline assignment: CDR1 SGHTA and CDR2 FQGNSA. V trimming: 5 bases; J trimming: 6 bases; junction bases outside the gene matches: 9.

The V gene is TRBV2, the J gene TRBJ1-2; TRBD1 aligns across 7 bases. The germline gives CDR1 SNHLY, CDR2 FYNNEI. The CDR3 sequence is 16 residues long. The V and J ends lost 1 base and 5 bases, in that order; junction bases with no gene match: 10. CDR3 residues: CASSEGGQLPYYGYTF. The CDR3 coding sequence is TGTGCCAGCAGTGAAGGGGGACAGCTTCCCTATTATGGCTACACCTTC.

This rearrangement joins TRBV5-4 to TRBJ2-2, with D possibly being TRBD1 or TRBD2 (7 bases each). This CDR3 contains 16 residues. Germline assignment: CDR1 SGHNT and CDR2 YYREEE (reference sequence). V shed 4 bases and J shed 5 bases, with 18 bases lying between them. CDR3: CASSPMGGGATGELFF. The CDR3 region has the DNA TGTGCCAGCAGCCCCATGGGAGGGGGCGCTACCGGGGAGCTGTTTTTT.

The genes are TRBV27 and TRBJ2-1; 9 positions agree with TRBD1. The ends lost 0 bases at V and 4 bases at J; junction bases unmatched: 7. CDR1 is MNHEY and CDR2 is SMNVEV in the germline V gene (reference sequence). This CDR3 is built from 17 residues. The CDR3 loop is CASSLSWGDREYNEQFF. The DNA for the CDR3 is TGTGCCAGCAGTTTATCGTGGGGGGACAGGGAGTACAATGAGCAGTTCTTC.

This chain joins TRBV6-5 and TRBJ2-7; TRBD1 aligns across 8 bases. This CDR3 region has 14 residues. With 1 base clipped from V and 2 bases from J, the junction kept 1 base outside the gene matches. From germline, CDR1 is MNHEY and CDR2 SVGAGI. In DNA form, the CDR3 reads TGTGCCAGCAGTTACTGGGACAGGACCTACGAGCAGTACTTC. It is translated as CASSYWDRTYEQYF.

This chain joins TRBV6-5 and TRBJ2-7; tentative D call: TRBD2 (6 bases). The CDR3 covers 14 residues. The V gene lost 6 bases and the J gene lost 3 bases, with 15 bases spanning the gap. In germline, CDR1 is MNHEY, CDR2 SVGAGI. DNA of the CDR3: TGTGCCAGCAGCCGTACTAGGCGGGGCTACGAGCAGTACTTC. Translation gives CASSRTRRGYEQYF.

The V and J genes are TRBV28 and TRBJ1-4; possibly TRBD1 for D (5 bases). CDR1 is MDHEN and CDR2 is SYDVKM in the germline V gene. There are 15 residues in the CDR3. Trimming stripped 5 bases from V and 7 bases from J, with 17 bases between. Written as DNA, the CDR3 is TGTGCCAGCAGTCGCCCCGGGACGAGATCTGAAAAACTGTTTTTT. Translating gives CASSRPGTRSEKLFF.

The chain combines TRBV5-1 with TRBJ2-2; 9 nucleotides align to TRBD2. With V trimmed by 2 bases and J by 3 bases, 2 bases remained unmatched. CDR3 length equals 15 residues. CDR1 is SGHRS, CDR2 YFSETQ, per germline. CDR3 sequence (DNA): TGCGCCAGCAGCTTTGCGGGGGGGTACACCGGGGAGCTGTTTTTT. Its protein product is CASSFAGGYTGELFF. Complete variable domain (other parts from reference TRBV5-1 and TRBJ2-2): KAGVTQTPRYLIKTRGQQVTLSCSPISGHRSVSWYQQTPGQGLQFLFEYFSETQRNKGNFPGRFSGRQFSNSRSEMNVSTLELGDSALYLCASSFAGGYTGELFFGEGSRLTVL.

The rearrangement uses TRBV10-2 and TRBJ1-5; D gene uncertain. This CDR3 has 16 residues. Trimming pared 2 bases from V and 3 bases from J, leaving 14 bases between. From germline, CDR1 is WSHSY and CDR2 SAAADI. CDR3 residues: CASSETSGLPNQPQHF. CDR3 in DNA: TGCGCCAGCAGTGAGACTTCCGGGCTGCCCAATCAGCCCCAGCATTTT.

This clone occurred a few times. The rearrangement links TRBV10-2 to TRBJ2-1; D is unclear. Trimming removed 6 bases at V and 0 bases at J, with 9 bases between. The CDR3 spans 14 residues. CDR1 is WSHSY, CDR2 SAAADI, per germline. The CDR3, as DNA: TGCGCCAGCAGAGAAACGAGCTCCTACAATGAGCAGTTCTTC. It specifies CASRETSSYNEQFF.

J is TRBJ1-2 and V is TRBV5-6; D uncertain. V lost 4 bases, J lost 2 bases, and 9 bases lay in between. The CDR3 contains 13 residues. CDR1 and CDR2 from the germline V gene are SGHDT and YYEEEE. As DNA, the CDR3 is TGTGCCAGCAGCACCGGCGTAAACTATGGCTACACCTTC. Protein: CASSTGVNYGYTF.

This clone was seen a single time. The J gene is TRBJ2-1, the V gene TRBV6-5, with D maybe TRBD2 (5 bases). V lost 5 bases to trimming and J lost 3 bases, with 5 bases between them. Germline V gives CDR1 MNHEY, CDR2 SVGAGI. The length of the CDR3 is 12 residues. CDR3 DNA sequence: TGTGCCAGCAGTGGAGGCTACAATGAGCAGTTCTTC. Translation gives CASSGGYNEQFF.

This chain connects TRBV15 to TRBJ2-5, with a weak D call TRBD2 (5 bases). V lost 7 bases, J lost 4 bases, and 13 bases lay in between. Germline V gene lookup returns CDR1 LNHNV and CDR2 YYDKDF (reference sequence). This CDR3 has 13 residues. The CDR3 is CATTNLRGETQYF. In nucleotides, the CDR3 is TGTGCCACCACCAATCTACGGGGAGAGACCCAGTACTTC.

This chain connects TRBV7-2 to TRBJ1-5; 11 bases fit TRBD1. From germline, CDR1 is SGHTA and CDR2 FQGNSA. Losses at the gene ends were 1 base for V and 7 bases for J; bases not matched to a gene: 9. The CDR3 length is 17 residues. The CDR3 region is CASSLVGGQGAGQPQHF. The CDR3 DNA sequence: TGTGCCAGCAGCTTAGTAGGAGGACAGGGGGCCGGGCAGCCCCAGCATTTT.

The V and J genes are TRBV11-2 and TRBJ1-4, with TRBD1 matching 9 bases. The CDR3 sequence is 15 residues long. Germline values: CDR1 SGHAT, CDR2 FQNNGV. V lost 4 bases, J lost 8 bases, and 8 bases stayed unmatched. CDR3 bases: TGTGCCAGCAGCTCAGGTGGGACAGGGACGGAAAAACTGTTTTTT. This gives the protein CASSSGGTGTEKLFF.